This passage covers 4 T cell receptor beta chains from one sample sequenced in a study of T cell responses to AZD1222 COVID-19 vaccine. Sequencing was performed with immunoSEQ multiplex PCR; in TCRdb, only in-frame clones are kept and a portion is missing. This sample has fewer than 200,000 clones, with around 92% found just once. The source material was peripheral blood, sampled on day 0 of AZD1222 vaccination. The receptors come from an adult in good health.

CDR3 in DNA: TGTGCCAGCAGCACCTTCACAGGGCTTCTAAATTCACCCCTCCACTTT. The encoded protein is CASSTFTGLLNSPLHF. The chain uses TRBV21-1 and TRBJ1-6; the table's D call of TRBD1 was not tested on the DNA. TRBV21-1 represents a pseudogene. The CDR3 spans 16 residues.

This clone has a single count. This chain connects TRBV2 to TRBJ2-1, with a weak D call TRBD1 (5 bases). This CDR3 comprises 14 residues. Trimming removed 6 bases at V and 3 bases at J, with 12 bases between. CDR1 and CDR2 from the germline V gene are SNHLY and FYNNEI. The DNA of the CDR3 is TGTGCCAGCAGACCCCCGGACAACTACAATGAGCAGTTCTTC. Translated, it gives CASRPPDNYNEQFF.

The chain joins TRBV6-1 to TRBJ2-1; unclear D gene. The CDR3 extends over 12 amino acids. The V and J ends lost 3 bases and 6 bases respectively, with 6 bases between them. Germline lookup yields CDR1 MNHNS and CDR2 SASEGT. The CDR3 here is CASSEAFNEQFF. The CDR3 coding sequence is TGTGCCAGCAGTGAGGCATTCAATGAGCAGTTCTTC.

The chain uses TRBV2 and TRBJ1-1; D is unresolved. The germline V and J ends were trimmed by 2 bases and 1 base, with 5 bases remaining between them. CDR3 size: 13 residues. Looked up from germline, CDR1 is SNHLY and CDR2 is FYNNEI. CDR3 in amino acids: CASSELENTEAFF. Written as DNA, the CDR3 is TGTGCCAGCAGTGAATTGGAGAACACTGAAGCTTTCTTT. Complete variable domain (other parts from reference TRBV2 and TRBJ1-1): EPEVTQTPSHQVTQMGQEVILRCVPISNHLYFYWYRQILGQKVEFLVSFYNNEISEKSEIFDDQFSVERPDGSNFTLKIRSTKLEDSAMYFCASSELENTEAFFGQGTRLTVV.